The entry that follows covers one T cell receptor beta chain sequence. What it binds is unknown. From the reads, TCRdb called clonotypes with MiXCR, one entry per CDR3 protein. The sample yields about 100,000 distinct CDR3 sequences, approximately 16% seen once. This specimen comes from a study of T cell repertoires in cytomegalovirus infection. Overall study: CMV infection and matching HLA type were both indicated by public TCR beta signatures. Study conclusions and caveats: Pooled public TCR beta family frequency picked out CMV carriers with the relevant HLA. It was HLA-C-restricted CMV-specific TCR beta clonotypes that dominated the response ex vivo.

The CDR3 loop spans 13 amino acids. Germline V gives CDR1 SNHLY, CDR2 FYNNEI. The V end was cut by 7 bases, the J end by 7 bases, with 11 bases between. The TCR originated in a human donor in good health (CMV status not recorded). Some clones in this sample may be carry-over from other donors' samples. Material for sequencing was PBMCs. V usage is TRBV2 and J usage is TRBJ1-6, with D tentatively TRBD1 (5 bases). The DNA for the CDR3 is TGTGCCAGCAAAGAGGGGAGAAATTCACCCCTCCACTTT. Translation: CASKEGRNSPLHF.